A selection of T cell receptor beta chains follows, all from one sample in a study of Ad26.COV2.S vaccination and SARS-CoV-2 variants. Only in-frame clones appear in the TCRdb table, and some are missing; sequencing was by immunoSEQ multiplex PCR. The sample holds around 500,000 clones, nearly 90% seen once. The sequences come from peripheral blood, collected in a trial of Ad26.COV2.S vaccine versus placebo. The source of these receptors is a person between 18 and 65 years old who received the Ad26.COV2.S COVID-19 vaccine or a placebo. Both conserved end residues are part of each CDR3. A D gene is named only where the DNA matches it firmly. The size field is filled for only some rows; it gives once, few, many or a size class.

d_gene	j_gene	abundance	v_gene	CDR3nt	CDR3aa
.	TRBJ1-1	.	TRBV5-4	TGTGCCAGCAGCTTCAAGGGTATACCTGAAGCTTTCTTT	CASSFKGIPEAFF
.	TRBJ2-2	.	TRBV29-1	TGCAGCGTTGATCCAGGAAACACCGGGGAGCTGTTTTTT	CSVDPGNTGELFF
.	TRBJ1-4	.	TRBV6-5	TGTGCCACCAGGGGAGCAACTAATGAAAAACTGTTTTTT	CATRGATNEKLFF
.	TRBJ1-4	.	TRBV5-1	TGCGCCAGCAGCTTGGACGCTGCAACTAATGAAAAACTGTTTTTT	CASSLDAATNEKLFF
.	TRBJ1-6	.	TRBV6-1	TGTGCCAGCAGTGAAGTCGTCTTGAATTCACCCCTCCACTTT	CASSEVVLNSPLHF
TRBD2	TRBJ2-5	.	TRBV28	TGTGCCAGCAGTGTTAGCGGGACTCAAGAGACCCAGTACTTC	CASSVSGTQETQYF
.	TRBJ1-1	.	TRBV9	TGTGCCAGCAGCGTTCAGCCGACGGGGGTCGGCACTGAAGCTTTCTTT	CASSVQPTGVGTEAFF
.	TRBJ1-2	.	TRBV29-1	TGCAGCGCCCTTGGAGGGGGCTACACCTTC	CSALGGGYTF
.	TRBJ1-4	.	TRBV5-1	TGCGCCAGCAGATGGATGGGGGGAAAACTGTTTTTT	CASRWMGGKLFF
.	TRBJ1-1	.	TRBV7-9	TGTGCCAGCAGCTTTGCAGGGTCGATTGAAGCTTTCTTT	CASSFAGSIEAFF
TRBD2	TRBJ2-3	.	TRBV5-8	TGTGCCAGCAGCTTGGGGACTAGTGTTTTGGATTTT	CASSLGTSVLDF
.	TRBJ1-5	.	TRBV4-3	TGCGCCAGCAGCCAGTTTCTTTATAGCAATCAGCCCCAGCATTTT	CASSQFLYSNQPQHF
.	TRBJ2-7	.	TRBV28	TGTGCCAGCAGCCTTCCCCCCTACGAGCAGTACTTC	CASSLPPYEQYF
.	TRBJ1-1	.	TRBV2	TGTGCCAGCAGGGCCGATTTGAACACTGAAGCTTTCTTT	CASRADLNTEAFF
.	TRBJ1-1	.	TRBV7-6	TGTGCCAGCAGCTTAAGGGGGGGCACTGAAGCTTTCTTT	CASSLRGGTEAFF
.	TRBJ1-6	few	TRBV19	TGTGCCAGTAGTATAGAAGTGGTGACGGGCCGAAATTCACCCCTCCACTTT	CASSIEVVTGRNSPLHF
.	TRBJ2-5	.	TRBV6-5	TGTGCCAGCAGAGCTAGCGTGGAGACCCAGTACTTC	CASRASVETQYF
.	TRBJ1-5	.	TRBV18	TGTGCCAGCTCACCACGGCAGGCTGCCCCTCAGCCCCAGCATTTT	CASSPRQAAPQPQHF
.	TRBJ1-3	.	TRBV18	TGTGCCAGCTCACCACCGGGCACAAACTCTGGAAACACCATATATTTT	CASSPPGTNSGNTIYF
.	TRBJ2-1	.	TRBV9	TGTGCCAGCAGCCCGCGGACTGGCTACAATGAGCAGTTCTTC	CASSPRTGYNEQFF
.	TRBJ1-5	many	TRBV7-6	TGTGCCAGCAGCCGGGACATCAATCAGCCCCAGCATTTT	CASSRDINQPQHF
TRBD2	TRBJ2-1	once	TRBV14	TGTGCCAGCAGCCAAACGGTCGGACTAGCGGGGGGCGGATACAATGAGCAGTTCTTC	CASSQTVGLAGGGYNEQFF
.	TRBJ2-6	.	TRBV28	TGTGCCAGCACCTGGCAGGGGTATCCCGGGGCCAACGTCCTGACTTTC	CASTWQGYPGANVLTF
.	TRBJ2-5	.	TRBV7-7	TGTGCTAGCAGCACTCATGCTGGGGGCGAGACCCAGTACTTC	CASSTHAGGETQYF
.	TRBJ1-4	.	TRBV15	TGTGCCACCAGCAGAGTGCGCGGTCCAACTAATGAAAAACTGTTTTTT	CATSRVRGPTNEKLFF
.	TRBJ1-2	.	TRBV3-1/TRBV3-2	TGTGCCAGCAGCCAAGATGACAGAGACTATGGCTACACCTTC	CASSQDDRDYGYTF
.	TRBJ2-1	.	TRBV24-1	TGTGCCACCAGTGACCCCCACCGGGGCGGGGTCTACAATGAGCAGTTCTTC	CATSDPHRGGVYNEQFF
.	TRBJ1-5	.	TRBV30	TGTGCCTGGAGTGTAACGGGGGGAAGTCAGCCCCAGCATTTT	CAWSVTGGSQPQHF
.	TRBJ1-2	.	TRBV19	TGTGCCAGTAGTATTACGGGAAGAACTAACTATGGCTACACCTTC	CASSITGRTNYGYTF
.	TRBJ1-2	.	TRBV23-1	TGCGCCAGCAGTCAATCCACAGGGTCTCTGTTTGGCTACACCTTC	CASSQSTGSLFGYTF